This TCR beta chain was captured by sequencing in a study of T-cell memory formation after mild COVID-19. At the level of the study: TCR clusters largely stayed donor specific. Study-wide points: Cross-reactive memory seemingly joined, as some responding clones were found in pre-infection memory. The study found balanced CD4/CD8 in clones contracting day 15 to 85 and a CD4+ lean in later expanders.

Constant-segment primers were used for 5'RACE, and the resulting TCR alpha and TCR beta cDNA libraries carried sample barcodes and UMIs. TCRdb fed the 5' RACE reads into MiXCR, producing one record per CDR3 protein. In the table there are 180,000 or so distinct CDR3 sequences, 11% of which are singletons. This clonotype was picked up many times. Its antigen remains unidentified. Germline V gene sequence: CDR1 LGHNA, CDR2 YSLEER. This CDR3 is 13 amino acids long. Deletions cut 1 base from V and 7 bases from J, with 8 bases between. J is TRBJ1-5 and V is TRBV4-3, with D possibly matching TRBD1 (5 bases). The receptor was isolated from a man aged 18 to 30 who had mild COVID-19 (a few samples of this study predate the infection). Cell type and time point are not known. The specimen was PBMCs or a T cell subset sorted from them (not recorded which). CDR3 in DNA: TGCGCCAGCAGCCAAGGCCGGGACCAGCCCCAGCATTTT. This codes for CASSQGRDQPQHF.